The present entry profiles one TCR beta chain with its context. What it recognizes is unknown. This specimen belongs to a study of cytomegalovirus exposure and HLA in healthy donors. V trimming: 0 bases; J trimming: 5 bases; junction bases outside the gene matches: 11. The CDR3 loop spans 16 amino acids. Germline CDR1 reads GTSNPN; CDR2 reads SVGIG (reference sequence). Repertoires were generated with immunoSEQ multiplex PCR, while TCRdb's copy carries only in-frame clones and drops some. The data contain tens of thousands of clones, 90% of them seen just once; the ten biggest clones take up 0.85% to 1.2%. Study-wide points: The investigators catalogued 164 TCR beta chains as cytomegalovirus-associated.

The sequencing input was PBMCs. V and J are TRBV30 and TRBJ2-5, with 8 bases that match TRBD2. The source of this sequence is a man aged 18 to 29 in good health and CMV-seronegative. The CDR3 loop is CAWSVWLAGMEETQYF. In DNA form, the CDR3 reads TGTGCCTGGAGTGTATGGCTAGCGGGTATGGAGGAGACCCAGTACTTC. Variable domain in full (rest from reference TRBV30 and TRBJ2-5): SQTIHQWPATLVQPVGSPLSLECTVEGTSNPNLYWYRQAAGRGLQLLFYSVGIGQISSEVPQNLSASRPQDRQFILSSKKLLLSDSGFYLCAWSVWLAGMEETQYFGPGTRLLVL.